This T cell receptor (beta chain) came from a study of shared clonotypes between healthy human individuals. As for the study in general: The cohort had a couple of women and a few men, ages 18 to 49. Three plates were used per donor for CD4 naive, three for CD4 memory, two for CD8 naive and one for CD8 memory.

The authors loaded 150 to 250 ng DNA, approximately 30,000 T cell genomes, into sorted-subset replicate PCRs. Generated by immunoSEQ multiplex PCR, the TCRdb table keeps only in-frame clones and is missing some. The table has about 2 million clones, 85% to 95% seen once. Study-wide points: Blood was the only sampled material, and tissue repertoires likely differ.

This CDR3 region has 16 residues. Germline trimming cut 4 bases from V and 0 bases from J; bases unmatched to any gene: 7. Germline CDR1 is MDHEN and CDR2 is SYDVKM. With respect to this clone: What it binds is unknown.

The receptor was derived from a man between 18 and 29 years old in good health. The sequenced sample was naive CD4+ T cells sorted from blood. As to subset: CD45RA+ positively selected. This sequence joins TRBV28 and TRBJ1-1; 8 nucleotides match TRBD1. The CDR3 sequence: CASSYQGALMNTEAFF. The CDR3, as DNA: TGTGCCAGCAGTTACCAGGGGGCCCTCATGAACACTGAAGCTTTCTTT. The entire variable domain, with the rest obtained from reference TRBV28 and TRBJ1-1, is as follows: DVKVTQSSRYLVKRTGEKVFLECVQDMDHENMFWYRQDPGLGLRLIYFSYDVKMKEKGDIPEGYSVSREKKERFSLILESASTNQTSMYLCASSYQGALMNTEAFFGQGTRLTVV.